This T cell receptor (beta chain) was identified in a study of cytomegalovirus exposure and HLA in healthy donors. Study-wide results and caveats: Through in vitro validation, three CMV-associated chains were shown to be specific for CMV antigens. By a later analysis, the bulk of CMV-associated TCR beta chains appeared HLA-restricted. Across donors, sequencing depth was assumed by presence/absence analyses to be roughly uniform. Reports state that TCR beta sequences accurately predicted most subjects' HLA-A and HLA-B alleles.

Worth noting for this clone: What it binds is unknown.

CDR1 is WSHSY and CDR2 is SAAADI in the germline V gene. The CDR3 spans 14 residues. The V and J ends lost 11 bases and 7 bases respectively, with 23 bases between them. Researchers ran the PCR with 60 Vbeta and 13 Jbeta primers. Generated by immunoSEQ multiplex PCR, the TCRdb table keeps only in-frame clones and is missing some. This table holds roughly 87,000 clones, approximately 75% found once. The source is a man between 60 and 75 years old in good health and CMV-seronegative. J is TRBJ2-5 and V is TRBV10-2, with a tentative D call TRBD2 (6 bases). The sequencing input was PBMCs. In DNA, the CDR3 is TGCGCCGCCAGGGTACTGGGGGGTGATGGGACCCAGTACTTC. Its translation: CAARVLGGDGTQYF.